Included here is one T cell receptor (beta chain) sequence, with context. What it recognizes is unknown. This CDR3 is missing its conserved last phenylalanine or tryptophan, likely due to a read error. The limits of the CDR3 on the DNA are not certain, so only TCRdb's listed CDR3 is given. This sample was taken from a study of metastatic and nonmetastatic thyroid tumors. Study overall: Thyroid patients, malignant and benign, had repertoires compared across blood and tumor or nodule tissue. Findings and limits, study-wide: TCR beta diversity was reportedly significantly higher in malignant thyroid tumors than benign nodules, in blood and tumor.

Thyroid surgery was preceded by no treatment in any patient. Original analysis: The study built a papillary thyroid cancer distant-metastasis classifier from CDR3 differences across clinicopathological groups. TCRdb re-called the PCR reads via MiXCR. The V and J calls here are based on TCRdb, not the publication. Counted here are fewer than 7,000 clones, approximately 18% occurring once; the ten biggest clones make up over 5%. Germline V gives CDR1 SGDLS, CDR2 YYNGEE. Inclusive of both ends, the CDR3 amounts to 10 amino acids. Input material: adjacent normal tissue. This clonotype originated in a female donor with papillary thyroid cancer or a benign thyroid nodule (not recorded which). Some clones in this sample may be carry-over from other donors' samples. This rearrangement joins TRBV9 to TRBJ1-6. CDR3 residues: CASSPSADHS.